Listed below are T cell receptor beta chains from one sample, sequenced in a study of T cell changes during pregnancy in multiple sclerosis. Profiled with immunoSEQ multiplex PCR; TCRdb holds only in-frame clones, not every one. The table lists 65,000 to 95,000 clones, 75% to 90% of them singletons. Sequencing used peripheral blood, obtained before pregnancy. These receptors all come from a female donor with multiple sclerosis, enrolled in a pregnancy study. CDR3s include the opening cysteine and the closing phenylalanine or tryptophan.

>14|TRBV6-5|TRBJ2-7
CASSRTGDPYEQYF
>17|TRBV10-3|TRBJ1-1
CAIGGREQSSWSTEAFF
>15|TRBV12-5|TRBJ2-1
CASGLDLTGYNEQFF
>14|TRBV9|TRBJ1-2
CASSFEGQGYGYTF
>13|TRBV21-1|TRBJ1-2
CASSAKEWAGYTF
>14|TRBV28|TRBJ1-1
CASSFIFGGTEAFF
>13|TRBV4-3|TRBJ1-6
CASSHTSGDRLHF
>15|TRBV6-5|TRBJ1-5
CASRPRSGLNQPQHF
>15|TRBV6-1|TRBJ2-3
CASSEIGGRADTQYF
>13|TRBV5-1|TRBJ1-2
CASSLDGSYGYTF
>13|TRBV5-1|TRBJ1-5
CASSVGVGQPQHF
>17|TRBV15|TRBJ1-6
CATSRGQGSSYNSPLHF
>12|TRBV29-1|TRBJ2-1
CSLDRGYNEQFF
>14|TRBV7-9|TRBJ2-7
CASTESGTGAEQYF
>13|TRBV6-4|TRBJ1-5
CASRTDSNQPQHF
>13|TRBV7-3|TRBJ1-5
CASSRSRDQPQHF
>15|TRBV2|TRBJ2-3
CASSSPTTGTDTQYF
>13|TRBV7-6|TRBJ1-2
CASSQDRDYGYTF
>13|TRBV11-2|TRBJ2-5
CASSFSLQETQYF
>18|TRBV4-2|TRBJ2-3
CASSQGGLAGGSPDTQYF
>15|TRBV10-1|TRBJ2-1
CASSVTSGANNEQFF
>12|TRBV5-4|TRBJ2-1
CASMGTPGEQFF
>12|TRBV11-3|TRBJ2-2
CASSPYTGELFF
>14|TRBV11-3|TRBJ2-2
CASSFSRETGELFF
>15|TRBV5-1|TRBJ1-2
CASSLAGTEFVGYTF
>14|TRBV2|TRBJ2-7
CASSLAGGPGEQYF
>16|TRBV7-3|TRBJ1-5
CASSLRRGRPHQPQHF
>15|TRBV4-1|TRBJ2-7
CASSPRYSSSYEQYF
>15|TRBV5-1|TRBJ1-1
CASSPNARGRAEAFF
>17|TRBV9|TRBJ2-6
CASSPSRGGGGANVLTF
>15|TRBV27|TRBJ1-2
CASSGGTALNYGYTF
>14|TRBV5-5|TRBJ2-3
CASSWARGEDTQYF
>14|TRBV6-5|TRBJ1-1
CASSYDRVNTEAFF
>16|TRBV4-1|TRBJ1-1
CASSQGDIRLNTEAFF
>14|TRBV27|TRBJ2-7
CASSFGQGIYEQYF
>15|TRBV19|TRBJ1-2
CASSMSSGGNYGYTF
>12|TRBV28|TRBJ1-4
CASRPPGEKLFF
>15|TRBV19|TRBJ2-5
CASSIGRAGEQTQYF
>13|TRBV29-1|TRBJ2-7
CSVITTLSYEQYF
>14|TRBV7-9|TRBJ1-1
CASSQRQPNTEAFF
>16|TRBV27|TRBJ1-5
CASKGYGIGDNQPQHF
>13|TRBV9|TRBJ2-1
CASSAGGVGEQFF
>14|TRBV5-1|TRBJ2-1
CASSLVGGGNEQFF
>14|TRBV10-3|TRBJ2-7
CAISEYVLSYEQYF
>14|TRBV7-2|TRBJ1-2
CASSLVPGNYGYTF
>17|TRBV7-9|TRBJ1-1
CASSSRHEPLLGAEAFF
>12|TRBV29-1|TRBJ2-1
CSVRKGGYEQFF
>15|TRBV27|TRBJ1-6
CASSFWAEQNSPLHF
>12|TRBV19|TRBJ2-3
CASSGTADTQYF
>14|TRBV13|TRBJ1-1
CASSSGNRNTEAFF
>13|TRBV15|TRBJ1-2
CATSRSGVYGYTF
>13|TRBV14|TRBJ2-5
CASSQDDIRTQYF
>14|TRBV30|TRBJ1-1
CAWSVRTWGSEAFF
>14|TRBV30|TRBJ1-4
CALEEGRANEKLFF
>15|TRBV14|TRBJ2-7
CASSQFDAQGYEQYF
>13|TRBV14|TRBJ1-1
CASSHSKNTEAFF
>17|TRBV5-1|TRBJ2-3
CASSLALEAGGRATQYF